The rows below give T cell receptor beta chains drawn from one sample of a study of PD-L1 blockade in urothelial cancer. Only in-frame clones appear in the TCRdb table, and some are missing; sequencing was by immunoSEQ multiplex PCR. The sample lists under 100,000 clones; about 81% were seen once. Sequencing used PBMCs, obtained around atezolizumab (anti-PD-L1) treatment. The receptor source for this set is a man between 65 and 79 years old with urothelial cancer. CDR3s include the opening cysteine and the closing phenylalanine or tryptophan. Fields, in order: CDR3 DNA, CDR3 protein, V gene, D gene, clone size, J gene. D genes are given only for firm matches. Clone sizes are given selectively: once, few, many, or a class where the clone is expanded.

cdr3_nt: TGTGCCAGCAGTGAAAACAGCTCTGGAAACACCATATATTTT; cdr3_aa: CASSENSSGNTIYF; v_call: TRBV6-1; d_call: .; clone_size: once; j_call: TRBJ1-3
cdr3_nt: TGTGCCAGCAGCGTAAGGACCGGGACAGGGTACAATGAGCAGTTCTTC; cdr3_aa: CASSVRTGTGYNEQFF; v_call: TRBV9; d_call: TRBD1; clone_size: .; j_call: TRBJ2-1
cdr3_nt: TGTGCCAGTCGGGGGACAGGGGCAACCTACGAGCAGTACTTC; cdr3_aa: CASRGTGATYEQYF; v_call: TRBV6-1; d_call: TRBD1; clone_size: few; j_call: TRBJ2-7
cdr3_nt: TGTGCCAGCAGCTTAATAACTCCGAATGAGCAGTTCTTC; cdr3_aa: CASSLITPNEQFF; v_call: TRBV7-2; d_call: .; clone_size: once; j_call: TRBJ2-1
cdr3_nt: TGCGCCAGCAGCGTGGACAGGGGCGCAGATACGCAGTATTTT; cdr3_aa: CASSVDRGADTQYF; v_call: TRBV5-1; d_call: TRBD1; clone_size: .; j_call: TRBJ2-3
cdr3_nt: TGTGCCAGCAGTGTTCGACAGGGGTCCCTCTACGAGCAGTACTTC; cdr3_aa: CASSVRQGSLYEQYF; v_call: TRBV27; d_call: TRBD1; clone_size: few; j_call: TRBJ2-7
cdr3_nt: TGCGCCAGCAGCCAAGCTGGAGGGGCAGGGACCTATGGCTACACCTTC; cdr3_aa: CASSQAGGAGTYGYTF; v_call: TRBV4-1; d_call: .; clone_size: .; j_call: TRBJ1-2
cdr3_nt: TGTGCCAGCAGCTTAGACCGGGGGGCAACAGATACGCAGTATTTT; cdr3_aa: CASSLDRGATDTQYF; v_call: TRBV11-3; d_call: .; clone_size: .; j_call: TRBJ2-3
cdr3_nt: TGTGCCAGCAGCTTAGAAGGGACTAGCGGAAGCTACGAGCAGTACTTC; cdr3_aa: CASSLEGTSGSYEQYF; v_call: TRBV5-5; d_call: TRBD2; clone_size: .; j_call: TRBJ2-7
cdr3_nt: TGTGCCAGCAGCTCCCCATGGCAGGGGGCCTATGGCTACACCTTC; cdr3_aa: CASSSPWQGAYGYTF; v_call: TRBV5-4; d_call: TRBD1; clone_size: .; j_call: TRBJ1-2
cdr3_nt: TGTGCCAGCAGCCCCACGGCACGAGCGGACACAGATACGCAGTATTTT; cdr3_aa: CASSPTARADTDTQYF; v_call: TRBV9; d_call: .; clone_size: .; j_call: TRBJ2-3
cdr3_nt: TGTGCCATCAGACCTAGCGGGAATGCAGATACGCAGTATTTT; cdr3_aa: CAIRPSGNADTQYF; v_call: TRBV10-3; d_call: TRBD2; clone_size: .; j_call: TRBJ2-3
cdr3_nt: TGTGCCAGTAGTCCCCGGACTAGCGGGAGGGCCATTTCCGGGGAGCTGTTTTTT; cdr3_aa: CASSPRTSGRAISGELFF; v_call: TRBV19; d_call: TRBD2; clone_size: .; j_call: TRBJ2-2
cdr3_nt: TGTGCCTGGAGTTTTGGTCTAGCGGGAATCTACGAGCAGTACTTC; cdr3_aa: CAWSFGLAGIYEQYF; v_call: TRBV30; d_call: TRBD2; clone_size: .; j_call: TRBJ2-7
cdr3_nt: TGCGCCAGCAGCCCTGGGGGGGGGAGTGAAAAACTGTTTTTT; cdr3_aa: CASSPGGGSEKLFF; v_call: TRBV5-1; d_call: .; clone_size: few; j_call: TRBJ1-4
cdr3_nt: TGTGCCAGTAGTATAGGGTCGATGAACACCTTCACCGGGGAGCTGTTTTTT; cdr3_aa: CASSIGSMNTFTGELFF; v_call: TRBV19; d_call: .; clone_size: .; j_call: TRBJ2-2
cdr3_nt: TGTGCCAGTAGTACCTCTGCTGGAGTTGAGAACACTGAAGCTTTCTTT; cdr3_aa: CASSTSAGVENTEAFF; v_call: TRBV19; d_call: .; clone_size: few; j_call: TRBJ1-1
cdr3_nt: TGTGCCAGCTCAGAGGGAGTGGGAACAGATACGCAGTATTTT; cdr3_aa: CASSEGVGTDTQYF; v_call: TRBV5-4; d_call: .; clone_size: once; j_call: TRBJ2-3
cdr3_nt: TGTGCCAGTAGTATCACGACCTGGGGGGGCGGGGAGCTGTTTTTT; cdr3_aa: CASSITTWGGGELFF; v_call: TRBV19; d_call: TRBD2; clone_size: few; j_call: TRBJ2-2
cdr3_nt: TGTGCCAGCAGCCCCCAGGTACTAGCGGGAGTCAATGAGCAGTTCTTC; cdr3_aa: CASSPQVLAGVNEQFF; v_call: TRBV11-2; d_call: TRBD2; clone_size: .; j_call: TRBJ2-1
cdr3_nt: TGTGCCAGCAGCCAGGAGGGGACTAGCTCCTACAATGAGCAGTTCTTC; cdr3_aa: CASSQEGTSSYNEQFF; v_call: TRBV4-2; d_call: TRBD2; clone_size: .; j_call: TRBJ2-1
cdr3_nt: TGTGCCAGCAGCGGGACAGGGGGAGAGACCCAGTACTTC; cdr3_aa: CASSGTGGETQYF; v_call: TRBV7-9; d_call: TRBD1; clone_size: .; j_call: TRBJ2-5
cdr3_nt: TGTGCCGGAAGAACAGGGGCGGGGAACACCGGGGAGCTGTTTTTT; cdr3_aa: CAGRTGAGNTGELFF; v_call: TRBV5-4; d_call: TRBD1; clone_size: .; j_call: TRBJ2-2
cdr3_nt: TGTGCCAGCAGCCCGGGACAGGGGGCGGCTAATGAAAAACTGTTTTTT; cdr3_aa: CASSPGQGAANEKLFF; v_call: TRBV5-6; d_call: TRBD1; clone_size: .; j_call: TRBJ1-4
cdr3_nt: TGTGCCAGCAGCTTAATTGATCGGGGCCAGCGGGGCAATGAGCAGTTCTTC; cdr3_aa: CASSLIDRGQRGNEQFF; v_call: TRBV7-9; d_call: TRBD2; clone_size: .; j_call: TRBJ2-1
cdr3_nt: TGTGCCAGCAGCGCACAGGGAGTCTATAACTATGGCTACACCTTC; cdr3_aa: CASSAQGVYNYGYTF; v_call: TRBV21-1; d_call: .; clone_size: .; j_call: TRBJ1-2
cdr3_nt: TGTGCCAGCAGTGACCTCCGACTAGCGGGGGGGTTATACAATGAGCAGTTCTTC; cdr3_aa: CASSDLRLAGGLYNEQFF; v_call: TRBV6-1; d_call: TRBD2; clone_size: .; j_call: TRBJ2-1
cdr3_nt: TGTGCCATCAGAGGGGCAGGGGTCCAAGAGACCCAGTACTTC; cdr3_aa: CAIRGAGVQETQYF; v_call: TRBV10-3; d_call: .; clone_size: .; j_call: TRBJ2-5
cdr3_nt: TGTGCCAGCAGTGAAGCCCCCCTAGGTGGGGCAGTGGCCTACGAGCAGTACTTC; cdr3_aa: CASSEAPLGGAVAYEQYF; v_call: TRBV2; d_call: .; clone_size: .; j_call: TRBJ2-7
cdr3_nt: TGTGCCATCAGTGAACTTGGTGAGCAGTTCTTC; cdr3_aa: CAISELGEQFF; v_call: TRBV10-3; d_call: .; clone_size: few; j_call: TRBJ2-1
cdr3_nt: TGTGCCAGCAGCCCGTCGACAGGGGGAGGTGAAAAACTGTTTTTT; cdr3_aa: CASSPSTGGGEKLFF; v_call: TRBV7-8; d_call: TRBD1; clone_size: once; j_call: TRBJ1-4
cdr3_nt: TGTGCCAGCTCAGTTCCGGGACAGTTCTCTGGAAACACCATATATTTT; cdr3_aa: CASSVPGQFSGNTIYF; v_call: TRBV18; d_call: TRBD1; clone_size: .; j_call: TRBJ1-3
cdr3_nt: TGTGCCAGCAGGGGGGGGCTGATCGGGGAGCTGTTTTTT; cdr3_aa: CASRGGLIGELFF; v_call: TRBV2; d_call: .; clone_size: few; j_call: TRBJ2-2
cdr3_nt: TGTGCCAGCAGCTCCGGACAGGGCGAAAAACTGTTTTTT; cdr3_aa: CASSSGQGEKLFF; v_call: TRBV7-9; d_call: TRBD1; clone_size: .; j_call: TRBJ1-4
cdr3_nt: TGCGCCAGCAGCCGCGTAACGGGAGGGGAGCTGTTTTTT; cdr3_aa: CASSRVTGGELFF; v_call: TRBV10-1; d_call: .; clone_size: few; j_call: TRBJ2-2